The T cell receptor beta chain under discussion was sequenced for a study of blood T cells in healthy people across ages. In its sample, this clonotype was seen a few times. Alongside a J-beta primer mix, a sample-barcoded 5' primer served in a second PCR lasting roughly 7 to 11 cycles. TCRdb analysed the 5' RACE reads with MiXCR anew, one entry per CDR3 protein. The data show roughly 1,100,000 distinct CDR3 sequences, with under 30% seen just once and around 0.75% held by the top ten. V was shortened by 7 bases and J by 6 bases, with 12 bases between the two germline ends. The CDR3 totals 11 residues. The germline CDR1 and CDR2 sequences are SQVTM and ANQGSEA. A further study also used this sample, focusing on T cells of mothers and their children. From that paper: The authors added sample barcodes and 2-4 random nucleotides using the M1S primer of the second PCR.

Sequencing used blood. The V gene is TRBV29-1, the J gene TRBJ1-1; possible D gene TRBD1, 5 bases. The sequence came from a girl aged 2 to 9 in good health. For the CDR3, the DNA is TGCAGCGGGGGCTCAGACGCTGAAGCTTTCTTT. This gives the protein CSGGSDAEAFF.